The 30 T cell receptor beta chains below all came from one sample that was sequenced in a study of cytomegalovirus exposure and HLA in healthy donors. The PCR was carried out with 60 Vbeta primers and 13 Jbeta primers. Assay used: immunoSEQ multiplex PCR; TCRdb lists only in-frame clones, some missing. Its clone listing holds about 30,000 clones. Sequencing was done on a sample of PBMCs. All receptors derive from a female donor in good health and CMV-seronegative.

V gene TRBV5-1 combines with J gene TRBJ1-1; 8 bases fit TRBD1. Germline-derived CDR1 and CDR2 are SGHRS and YFSETQ. V was pared by 4 bases and J by 1 base, with 6 bases of the junction left unmatched. The length of the CDR3 is 15 residues. The CDR3 sequence is CASSPRGQENTEAFF. CDR3 DNA: TGCGCCAGCAGCCCGAGGGGACAGGAGAACACTGAAGCTTTCTTT.

Considering frequency, this clone is medium-sized. This chain connects TRBV7-3 to TRBJ2-4; D remains unclear. V was shortened by 1 base and J by 6 bases, with 7 bases between the two germline ends. The CDR3 is 13 amino acids. Germline V gene sequence: CDR1 SGHTA, CDR2 FQGTGA. The CDR3 DNA follows: TGTGCCAGCAGCTTAATTTCCGGAAACATTCAGTACTTC. This encodes CASSLISGNIQYF. The full variable domain, its missing parts supplied by reference TRBV7-3 and TRBJ2-4, is GAGVSQTPSNKVTEKGKYVELRCDPISGHTALYWYRQSLGQGPEFLIYFQGTGAADDSGLPNDRFFAVRPEGSVSTLKIQRTERGDSAVYLCASSLISGNIQYFGAGTRLSVL.

The rearrangement joins TRBV9 to TRBJ2-5; 8 positions agree with TRBD2. The J segment lost 5 bases and the V segment lost 4 bases, leaving 7 bases of the junction unmatched. The CDR3 is 14 amino acids. Per germline, CDR1 SGDLS and CDR2 YYNGEE. CDR3 sequence reads: CASSLRTGGETQYF. CDR3 nucleotides: TGTGCCAGCAGCCTTAGAACGGGAGGGGAGACCCAGTACTTC.

This sequence joins TRBV7-9 and TRBJ1-6, with a possible D match to TRBD1 (6 bases). The V gene's germline CDR1 is SEHNR and CDR2 FQNEAQ (reference sequence). V dropped 6 bases and J dropped 9 bases, with 15 bases sitting between them. This CDR3 has 14 residues. The CDR3 DNA reads TGTGCCAGCAGTCCCGGGACAATTGGTTCACCCCTCCACTTT. Encoded protein: CASSPGTIGSPLHF.

This chain connects TRBV9 to TRBJ2-7, with D possibly being TRBD2 (5 bases). The CDR3 has 15 amino acids. CDR1 is SGDLS, CDR2 YYNGEE, per germline. The V end was cut by 0 bases, the J end by 4 bases, with 14 bases between. CDR3 bases: TGTGCCAGCAGCGTAGGGGCTAGCTTAAAATACGAGCAGTACTTC. Its translation is CASSVGASLKYEQYF.

The V and J genes are TRBV4-1 and TRBJ1-4, with 9 positions matching TRBD1. The CDR3 covers 15 residues. Germline assignment: CDR1 MGHRA and CDR2 YSYEKL. V dropped 3 bases and J dropped 2; count of bases not matched to a gene: 1. The CDR3: CASSQGQGTNEKLFF. The CDR3 DNA reads as TGCGCCAGCAGCCAGGGACAGGGCACTAATGAAAAACTGTTTTTT.

The V and J genes are TRBV7-3 and TRBJ2-1, with TRBD2 matching over 11 bases. CDR3 length: 15 amino acids. V lost 5 bases and J lost 6; bases outside the gene matches: 6. Germline CDR1 and CDR2: SGHTA and FQGTGA. The CDR3 DNA follows: TGTGCCAGCAGCCAACTAGCGGGGGCCCTCAATGAGCAGTTCTTC. As protein: CASSQLAGALNEQFF.

The genes are TRBV5-1 and TRBJ1-2; 7 bases map to TRBD1. Trimming took 6 bases from V and 7 from J; bases not matched to a gene: 9. The CDR3 consists of 13 residues. Germline CDR1 is SGHRS and CDR2 is YFSETQ. The CDR3 DNA follows: TGCGCCAGCAAACCAGGGGGTTCGGGTGGCTACACCTTC. Translated, it gives CASKPGGSGGYTF.

This chain uses TRBV19 with TRBJ1-2; 12 positions match TRBD1. J was trimmed by 5 bases and V by 7 bases; bases with no gene match: 8. Germline assignment: CDR1 LNHDA and CDR2 SQIVND (reference sequence). The CDR3 spans 15 residues. This CDR3 is CASTWDRGRGYGYTF. CDR3 coding DNA: TGTGCCAGTACCTGGGACAGGGGGCGCGGATATGGCTACACCTTC.

The chain recombines TRBV2 with TRBJ1-5; D unresolved. CDR1 SNHLY and CDR2 FYNNEI come from the germline V gene. V was trimmed by 3 bases and J by 2 bases, leaving 8 bases between them. This CDR3 is 14 amino acids long. CDR3 DNA sequence: TGTGCCAGCAGTGAGAGGGTCGGCAATCAGCCCCAGCATTTT. Translated: CASSERVGNQPQHF.

The gene calls are TRBV6-5 and TRBJ1-2, with D possibly matching TRBD1 (5 bases). CDR1 is MNHEY and CDR2 is SVGAGI in the germline V gene. The CDR3 sequence is 14 residues long. V was clipped by 0 bases and J by 8 bases, with 13 bases between them. The CDR3 region is CASSYSTAGLGYTF. CDR3 coding DNA: TGTGCCAGCAGTTACTCGACGGCAGGGTTAGGCTACACCTTC.

The chain uses TRBV6-5 and TRBJ1-2; D is unclear. The CDR3 is 15 amino acids. Trimming pared 2 bases from V and 0 bases from J, leaving 10 bases between. Germline V gene data show CDR1 as MNHEY and CDR2 as SVGAGI. The chain's CDR3 is CASSYNQNPNYGYTF. CDR3 DNA sequence: TGTGCCAGCAGTTACAACCAGAACCCTAACTATGGCTACACCTTC.

The chain links TRBV19 to TRBJ2-7; no definite D call. Looked up from germline, CDR1 is LNHDA and CDR2 is SQIVND (reference sequence). V lost 5 bases and J lost 3, with 11 bases in between. The length of the CDR3 is 13 residues. As DNA, the CDR3 is TGTGCCAGTAGTGAGTACAACAGCTACGAGCAGTACTTC. Translation: CASSEYNSYEQYF.

The chain carries TRBV11-3 and TRBJ2-2; perhaps TRBD2 as D (7 bases). The V gene lost 3 bases and the J gene lost 0 bases, with 14 bases spanning the gap. The CDR3 has 17 amino acids. Germline loops: CDR1 SGHNT, CDR2 YENEEA. The chain's CDR3 is CASSFILRGPNTGELFF. Written as DNA, the CDR3 is TGTGCCAGCAGCTTTATTTTGCGGGGGCCGAACACCGGGGAGCTGTTTTTT.

The rearrangement links TRBV5-1 to TRBJ2-3; 13 bases fit TRBD2. Per the germline V gene, CDR1 is SGHRS and CDR2 is YFSETQ. This CDR3 has 15 amino acids. V lost 4 bases and J lost 7; bases outside the gene matches: 6. CDR3 nucleotides: TGCGCCAGCAGCCCCACTAGCGGGGGGGCTTATACGCAGTATTTT. It yields the protein CASSPTSGGAYTQYF.

The chain joins TRBV28 to TRBJ2-7; 7 bases agree with TRBD1. This CDR3 region has 14 residues. V lost 3 bases and J lost 0; bases outside the gene matches: 2. Looked up from germline, CDR1 is MDHEN and CDR2 is SYDVKM. The CDR3 region has the DNA TGTGCCAGCAGTTTTGGGACAGCCTCCTACGAGCAGTACTTC. Translation gives CASSFGTASYEQYF.

V is TRBV7-8 and J is TRBJ2-7; D perhaps matches TRBD1 (6 bases). Germline CDR1 is SGHVS and CDR2 is FQNEAQ. This CDR3 is built from 15 residues. With 2 bases removed from V and 0 bases from J, the gap between germline ends came to 11 bases. CDR3 nucleotides: TGTGCCAGCAGCTTAAGTACAGGGCCCTCCTACGAGCAGTACTTC. This encodes CASSLSTGPSYEQYF.

The rearrangement uses TRBV7-2 and TRBJ2-5; 7 nucleotides align to TRBD1. V lost 5 bases, J lost 5 bases, and 11 bases stayed unmatched. This CDR3 region has 15 residues. Germline assignment: CDR1 SGHTA and CDR2 FQGNSA. For the CDR3, the DNA is TGTGCCAGCAGCCATCCCGGGACAGTAGCCGAGACCCAGTACTTC. It yields the protein CASSHPGTVAETQYF. Full variable domain (remainder filled in from reference TRBV7-2 and TRBJ2-5): GAGVSQSPSNKVTEKGKDVELRCDPISGHTALYWYRQSLGQGLEFLIYFQGNSAPDKSGLPSDRFSAERTGGSVSTLTIQRTQQEDSAVYLCASSHPGTVAETQYFGPGTRLLVL.

The rearrangement links TRBV11-2 to TRBJ1-6; weak D call: TRBD1 (6 bases). CDR1 is SGHAT, CDR2 FQNNGV, per germline. The CDR3 length is 14 residues. Trimming shortened V by 0 bases and J by 8 bases, and 8 bases separated the two germline ends. The CDR3 sequence: CASSLEGQHSPLHF. CDR3 sequence (DNA): TGTGCCAGCAGCTTAGAGGGACAACATTCACCCCTCCACTTT.

The genes are TRBV25-1 and TRBJ2-7; 7 bases are a match to TRBD1. Germline-derived CDR1 and CDR2 are MGHDK and SYGVNS. The CDR3 runs to 15 residues. The V segment lost 4 bases and the J segment 3 bases; nucleotides outside the gene matches: 9. The CDR3 region has the DNA TGTGCCAGCAGTGGGCCAGGACAGGAGGACTACGAGCAGTACTTC. Its protein product is CASSGPGQEDYEQYF.

The chain recombines TRBV7-9 with TRBJ1-6; 9 nucleotides line up with TRBD1. Germline trimming cut 3 bases from V and 3 bases from J; bases unmatched to any gene: 3. CDR1 is SEHNR and CDR2 is FQNEAQ in the germline V gene (reference sequence). This CDR3 region has 16 residues. CDR3 in amino acids: CASSLGTGFYNSPLHF. The DNA for the CDR3 is TGTGCCAGCAGCTTGGGGACAGGGTTCTATAATTCACCCCTCCACTTT. The full variable domain, its missing parts supplied by reference TRBV7-9 and TRBJ1-6, is DTGVSQNPRHKITKRGQNVTFRCDPISEHNRLYWYRQTLGQGPEFLTYFQNEAQLEKSRLLSDRFSAERPKGSFSTLEIQRTEQGDSAMYLCASSLGTGFYNSPLHFGNGTRLTVT.

The chain couples TRBV6-5 to TRBJ1-1; D uncertain. V lost 5 bases, J lost 2 bases, and 3 bases lay in between. Germline V lookup: CDR1 MNHEY, CDR2 SVGAGI. This CDR3 region has 11 residues. CDR3 DNA sequence: TGTGCCAGCAGTATAAACACTGAAGCTTTCTTT. Its translation: CASSINTEAFF.

V is TRBV9 and J is TRBJ1-2; D uncertain. The CDR3 is made up of 14 amino acids. Trimming shortened V by 0 bases and J by 1 base, and 7 bases separated the two germline ends. CDR1 and CDR2 from the germline V gene are SGDLS and YYNGEE. The CDR3 here is CASSVDRSNYGYTF. The CDR3 bases are TGTGCCAGCAGCGTAGACAGAAGTAACTATGGCTACACCTTC.

The V call is TRBV9, the J call TRBJ1-2, with TRBD1 matching 9 bases. The germline V gene has CDR1 SGDLS and CDR2 YYNGEE. V gave up 0 bases and J gave up 7 bases; unmatched junction bases: 4. This CDR3 region has 14 residues. This chain's CDR3 is CASSVGDRVSGYTF. The CDR3 bases are TGTGCCAGCAGCGTAGGGGACAGGGTTTCTGGCTACACCTTC.

V is TRBV4-2 and J is TRBJ2-2, with TRBD1 identical over 7 bases. CDR3 length: 16 amino acids. Looked up from germline, CDR1 is LGHNA and CDR2 is YNFKEQ. After removal of 1 base from V and 5 bases from J, the junction contained 7 bases not matched to a gene. The CDR3 region is CASSQVLGGQTGELFF. The CDR3 DNA follows: TGTGCCAGCAGCCAAGTCTTAGGGGGCCAAACCGGGGAGCTGTTTTTT.

The chain links TRBV6-5 to TRBJ2-3; the D gene is possibly TRBD2 (6 bases). Germline V CDR1 and CDR2: MNHEY, SVGAGI. The CDR3 covers 13 residues. V shed 2 bases and J shed 6 bases, with 9 bases lying between them. The chain's CDR3 is CASSYRGSDTQYF. In DNA form, the CDR3 reads TGTGCCAGCAGTTACCGGGGGTCCGATACGCAGTATTTT.

The genes are TRBV6-1 and TRBJ2-5; D unclear. Trimming removed 4 bases at V and 5 bases at J, with 8 bases between. The CDR3 is 12 residues long. Germline CDR1 reads MNHNS; CDR2 reads SASEGT. CDR3 DNA sequence: TGTGCCAGCAGTGCGGTCAGGGAGACCCAGTACTTC. This codes for CASSAVRETQYF.

The V gene is TRBV9, the J gene TRBJ1-5; weak D call: TRBD1 (6 bases). The germline V gene encodes CDR1 SGDLS and CDR2 YYNGEE. The CDR3 covers 15 residues. V dropped 4 bases and J dropped 3 bases, with 14 bases sitting between them. The CDR3 is CASSRGGTLNQPQHF. The CDR3 bases are TGTGCCAGCAGCCGGGGGGGGACACTCAATCAGCCCCAGCATTTT.

The chain is built from TRBV13 and TRBJ1-4; tentatively, D is TRBD1 (5 bases). The CDR3 is made up of 15 amino acids. V lost 3 bases, J lost 8 bases, and 16 bases lay in between. The germline V gene encodes CDR1 PRHDT and CDR2 FYEKMQ (reference sequence). CDR3 region: CASSLAGRVGEKLFF. DNA for the CDR3: TGTGCCAGCAGCTTGGCAGGGAGGGTGGGCGAAAAACTGTTTTTT.

The rearrangement links TRBV7-2 to TRBJ1-5, with D hard to call. The CDR3 sequence is 15 residues long. V gave up 0 bases and J gave up 8 bases, with 14 bases separating them. Germline V CDR1 and CDR2: SGHTA, FQGNSA. The DNA of the CDR3 is TGTGCCAGCAGCTTAGCGCCGAGTAAGGAGGAGCCCCAGCATTTT. Translated, it gives CASSLAPSKEEPQHF.